Listed below are T cell receptor beta chains from one sample, sequenced in a study of blood T cell repertoires in COVID-19. The table came from immunoSEQ multiplex PCR; TCRdb's copy has only in-frame clones and leaves some out. The sample lists some 130,000 clones, roughly 80% occurring once. Sequencing used PBMCs or T cells enriched from blood (not recorded which). These receptors originate from a woman in her 50s who had recovered from COVID-19. CDR3s include the opening cysteine and the closing phenylalanine or tryptophan. Each record gives: D gene, V gene, J gene, clone size, CDR3 DNA, CDR3 protein. D genes are given only for firm matches. Size is stated for part of the rows, as once, few or many counts, or as a class when the clone is expanded.

.	TRBV28	TRBJ1-2	.	TGTGCCAGCAGTTTATCGGACTATGGCTACACCTTC	CASSLSDYGYTF
TRBD1	TRBV14	TRBJ2-3	.	TGTGCCAGCAGCACCGGGACAGACACAGATACGCAGTATTTT	CASSTGTDTDTQYF
.	TRBV29-1	TRBJ1-4	.	TGCAGCGTTGCTATAGGACACCTGGGGACTAATGAAAAACTGTTTTTT	CSVAIGHLGTNEKLFF
.	TRBV29-1	TRBJ2-1	once	TGCAGCGTTGATTGGCAGGCGAATGAGCAGTTCTTC	CSVDWQANEQFF
.	TRBV19	TRBJ2-4	few	TGTGCCAGTAGGGGGAGTAGGGAAAACATTCAGTACTTC	CASRGSRENIQYF
TRBD2	TRBV3-1/TRBV3-2	TRBJ2-7	.	TGTGCCAGCAGCCAAACCGGGACTAGCGACTACGAGCAGTACTTC	CASSQTGTSDYEQYF
TRBD1	TRBV18	TRBJ1-2	.	TGTGCCAGCTCACCACCGGGACAGGGGAATGGCTACACCTTC	CASSPPGQGNGYTF
TRBD1	TRBV19	TRBJ2-7	.	TGTGCCAGTAGACGGGACAGGGAGTACGAGCAGTACTTC	CASRRDREYEQYF
TRBD2	TRBV5-4	TRBJ2-3	once	TGTGCCAGCAGCTTGGGTGGACTAGCGGGGGGGGCAGATACGCAGTATTTT	CASSLGGLAGGADTQYF
.	TRBV7-9	TRBJ1-4	once	TGTGCCGACAGTAATGAAAAACTGTTTTTT	CADSNEKLFF
TRBD1	TRBV5-1	TRBJ2-7	.	TGCGCCAGCAGCCCCAAGGGACAGGGGGTCTACGAGCAGTACTTC	CASSPKGQGVYEQYF
.	TRBV28	TRBJ1-2	.	TGTGCCAGCAGTACACAAACGGGTTATGGCTACACCTTC	CASSTQTGYGYTF
TRBD1	TRBV10-3	TRBJ1-2	few	TGTGCCATCAGTCCGGGACAGGGGGCTGGTGGCTACACCTTC	CAISPGQGAGGYTF
TRBD2	TRBV10-2	TRBJ2-4	.	TGCGCCACCTCGGATCCGGGAGGTACCAAAAACATTCAGTACTTC	CATSDPGGTKNIQYF
TRBD2	TRBV7-3	TRBJ2-1	.	TGTGCCAGCAGCGCAACTAGCGGGGCCTACAATGAGCAGTTCTTC	CASSATSGAYNEQFF
.	TRBV28	TRBJ1-5	.	TGTGCCAGCAGTCGGGAGGGGTTATGGAGGCCCCAGCATTTT	CASSREGLWRPQHF
.	TRBV28	TRBJ1-5	few	TGTGCCAGCAGTTCTTATCAGCAGCCCCAGCATTTT	CASSSYQQPQHF
.	TRBV7-6	TRBJ2-3	.	TGTGCCAGCAGCTTAGTTCACGCCTCAGGGTCCGTTAGCACAGATACGCAGTATTTT	CASSLVHASGSVSTDTQYF
.	TRBV28	TRBJ2-5	.	TGTGCCAGCAGTTCGGACTCGGGAATCAGAGAGACCCAGTACTTC	CASSSDSGIRETQYF
.	TRBV11-2	TRBJ2-1	few	TGTGCCAGCACCCTCTCGCTTTCGTTAGCGCAGGCCTACAATGAGCAGTTCTTC	CASTLSLSLAQAYNEQFF
TRBD1	TRBV28	TRBJ2-3	.	TGTGCCAGCAGTCCGACAGGGGTCGCAGATACGCAGTATTTT	CASSPTGVADTQYF
.	TRBV10-3	TRBJ1-2	.	TGTGCCATCAGTACTACAGGGACTAACTATGGCTACACCTTC	CAISTTGTNYGYTF
TRBD1	TRBV19	TRBJ1-3	.	TGTGCCAGTAGGCCTTACCACAGGGGAACCCCGTGGACTGGAAACACCATATATTTT	CASRPYHRGTPWTGNTIYF
TRBD1	TRBV7-8	TRBJ2-2	.	TGTGCCAGCAGCTTAGTCGCAGGGGGCGACACCGGGGAGCTGTTTTTT	CASSLVAGGDTGELFF
.	TRBV18	TRBJ1-5	few	TGTGCCAGCTCAACCAGGGGAAATCAGCCCCAGCATTTT	CASSTRGNQPQHF
TRBD2	TRBV9	TRBJ2-1	.	TGTGCCAGCAGCGTACCTAGCGGGGGGACCAACAATGAGCAGTTCTTC	CASSVPSGGTNNEQFF
.	TRBV11-3	TRBJ2-1	.	TGTGCCAGCAGCTACGATACCTTCGGGAATGAGCAGTTCTTC	CASSYDTFGNEQFF
TRBD1	TRBV27	TRBJ1-2	few	TGTGCCAGCAGCGGTGACAGGGGCCACGGCTACACCTTC	CASSGDRGHGYTF
.	TRBV4-1	TRBJ1-5	.	TGCGCCAGCAGCCTCGGAGGGGGGGATCAGCCCCAGCATTTT	CASSLGGGDQPQHF
.	TRBV18	TRBJ1-2	.	TGTGCCAGCTCACCAGAGGTGACCAGGACTCACTATGGCTACACCTTC	CASSPEVTRTHYGYTF
.	TRBV7-2	TRBJ2-7	.	TGTGCCAGCAGTCCAGGGGCTCCACCCCTGGAGCAGTACTTC	CASSPGAPPLEQYF
.	TRBV4-1	TRBJ1-4	.	TGCGCCAGCAGCCCAAGACTTTCAACTAATGAAAAACTGTTTTTT	CASSPRLSTNEKLFF
TRBD1	TRBV5-4	TRBJ2-4	once	TGTGCCAGCAGCCTAAAGGGGGCGACAGACATTCAGTACTTC	CASSLKGATDIQYF
TRBD2	TRBV5-1	TRBJ2-1	.	TGCGCCAGCAGCTCCACTAGCGGGGGGGTCAATGAGCAGTTCTTC	CASSSTSGGVNEQFF
TRBD2	TRBV9	TRBJ2-7	few	TGTGCCAGCAGCTTGGGACTAGCGGTCTCCTACGAGCAGTACTTC	CASSLGLAVSYEQYF
.	TRBV4-1	TRBJ2-7	once	TGCGCCAGCAGCCAAAACAGGGACTACGAGCAGTACTTC	CASSQNRDYEQYF
TRBD2	TRBV19	TRBJ2-7	.	TGTGCCAGTAGTATCGGGACTAGCGGGTACGAGCAGTACTTC	CASSIGTSGYEQYF
.	TRBV7-2	TRBJ1-2	.	TGTGCCAGCAGCTTAGCCGGGGGCTATGGCTACACCTTC	CASSLAGGYGYTF